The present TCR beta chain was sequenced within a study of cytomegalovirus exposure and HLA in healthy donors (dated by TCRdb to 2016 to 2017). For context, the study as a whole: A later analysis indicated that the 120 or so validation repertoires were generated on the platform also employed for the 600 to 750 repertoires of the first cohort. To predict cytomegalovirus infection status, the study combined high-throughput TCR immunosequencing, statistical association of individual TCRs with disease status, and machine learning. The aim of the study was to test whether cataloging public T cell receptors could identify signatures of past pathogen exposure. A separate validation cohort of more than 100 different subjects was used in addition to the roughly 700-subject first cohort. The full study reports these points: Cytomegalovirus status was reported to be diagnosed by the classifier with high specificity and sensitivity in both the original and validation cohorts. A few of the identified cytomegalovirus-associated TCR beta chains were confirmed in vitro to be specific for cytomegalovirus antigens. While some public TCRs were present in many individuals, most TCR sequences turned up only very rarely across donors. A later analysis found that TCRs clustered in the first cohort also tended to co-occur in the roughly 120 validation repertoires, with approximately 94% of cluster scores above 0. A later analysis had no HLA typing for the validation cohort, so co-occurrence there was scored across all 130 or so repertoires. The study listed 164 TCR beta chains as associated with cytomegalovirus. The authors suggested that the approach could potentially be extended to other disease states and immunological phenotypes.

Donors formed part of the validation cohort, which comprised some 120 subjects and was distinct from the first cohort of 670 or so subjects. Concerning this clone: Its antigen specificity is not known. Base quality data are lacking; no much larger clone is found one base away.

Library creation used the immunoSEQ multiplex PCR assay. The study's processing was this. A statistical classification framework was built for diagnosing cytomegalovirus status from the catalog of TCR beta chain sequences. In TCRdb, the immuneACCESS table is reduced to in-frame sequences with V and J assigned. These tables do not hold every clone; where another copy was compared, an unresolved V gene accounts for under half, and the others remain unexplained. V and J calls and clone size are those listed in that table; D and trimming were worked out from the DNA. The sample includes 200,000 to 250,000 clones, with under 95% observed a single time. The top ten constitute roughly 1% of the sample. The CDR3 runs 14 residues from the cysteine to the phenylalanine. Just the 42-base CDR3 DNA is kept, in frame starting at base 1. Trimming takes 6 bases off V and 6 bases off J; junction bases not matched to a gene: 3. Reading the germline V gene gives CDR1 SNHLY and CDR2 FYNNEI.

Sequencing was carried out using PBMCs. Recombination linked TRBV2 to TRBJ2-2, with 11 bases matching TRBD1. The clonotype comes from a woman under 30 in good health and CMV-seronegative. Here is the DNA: TGTGCCAGCAGGGGACAGGGGGTGGCCGGGGAGCTGTTTTTT. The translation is CASRGQGVAGELFF.